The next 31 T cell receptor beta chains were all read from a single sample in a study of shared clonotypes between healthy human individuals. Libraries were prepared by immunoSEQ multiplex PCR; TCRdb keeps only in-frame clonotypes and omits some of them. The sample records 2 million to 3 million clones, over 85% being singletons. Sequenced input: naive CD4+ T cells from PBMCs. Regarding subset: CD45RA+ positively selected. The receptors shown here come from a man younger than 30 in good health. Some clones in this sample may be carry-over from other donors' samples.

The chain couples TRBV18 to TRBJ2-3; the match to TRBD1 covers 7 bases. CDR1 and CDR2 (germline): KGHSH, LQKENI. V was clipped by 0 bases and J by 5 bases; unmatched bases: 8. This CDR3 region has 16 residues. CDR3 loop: CASSPPTRGPGDTQYF. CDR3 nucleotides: TGTGCCAGCTCACCACCAACTAGGGGGCCCGGAGATACGCAGTATTTT.

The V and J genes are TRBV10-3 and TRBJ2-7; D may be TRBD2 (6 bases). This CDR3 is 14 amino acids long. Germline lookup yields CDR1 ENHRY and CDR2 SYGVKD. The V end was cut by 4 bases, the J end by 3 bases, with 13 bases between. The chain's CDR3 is CAISGGESHYEQYF. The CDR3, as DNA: TGTGCCATCAGTGGGGGGGAATCCCACTACGAGCAGTACTTC.

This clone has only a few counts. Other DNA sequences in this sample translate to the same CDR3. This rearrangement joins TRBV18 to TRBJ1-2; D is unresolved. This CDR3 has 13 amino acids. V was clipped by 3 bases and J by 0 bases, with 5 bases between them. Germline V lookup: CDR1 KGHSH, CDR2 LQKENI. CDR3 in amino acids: CASSPDSNYGYTF. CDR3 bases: TGTGCCAGCTCACCCGACTCTAACTATGGCTACACCTTC.

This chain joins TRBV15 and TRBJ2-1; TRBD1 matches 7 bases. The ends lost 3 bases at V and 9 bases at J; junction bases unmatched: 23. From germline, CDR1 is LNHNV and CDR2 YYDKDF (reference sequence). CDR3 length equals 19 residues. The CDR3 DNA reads TGTGCCACCAGCAGCCCCCTGGGACAGATATTTTCAACTTTAGGTGAGCAGTTCTTC. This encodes CATSSPLGQIFSTLGEQFF.

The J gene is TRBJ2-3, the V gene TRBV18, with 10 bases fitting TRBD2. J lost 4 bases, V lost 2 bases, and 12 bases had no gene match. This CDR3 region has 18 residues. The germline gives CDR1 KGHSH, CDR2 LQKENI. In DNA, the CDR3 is TGTGCCAGCTCACCAGGACTAGCGGTTCCAGGGCAGGCAGATACGCAGTATTTT. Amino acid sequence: CASSPGLAVPGQADTQYF.

The CDR3 loop reads CASSPRWPRTTEAFF. The CDR3 region has the DNA TGTGCCAGCAGCCCTCGTTGGCCCAGAACAACTGAAGCTTTCTTT. V gene TRBV13 combines with J gene TRBJ1-1; D is unresolved. The CDR3 extends over 15 amino acids. Trimming pared 5 bases from V and 5 bases from J, leaving 18 bases between. CDR1 is PRHDT and CDR2 is FYEKMQ in the germline V gene (reference sequence). Combining the CDR3 with reference TRBV13 and TRBJ1-1 gives the whole variable domain AAGVIQSPRHLIKEKRETATLKCYPIPRHDTVYWYQQGPGQDPQFLISFYEKMQSDKGSIPDRFSAQQFSDYHSELNMSSLELGDSALYFCASSPRWPRTTEAFFGQGTRLTVV.

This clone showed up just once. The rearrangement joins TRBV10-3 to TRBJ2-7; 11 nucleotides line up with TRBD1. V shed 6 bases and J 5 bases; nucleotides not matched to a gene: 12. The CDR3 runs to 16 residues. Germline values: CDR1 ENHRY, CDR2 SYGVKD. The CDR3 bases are TGTGCCATCAGCCCCTCAACCCGGGACAGGGGGGACGAGCAGTACTTC. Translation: CAISPSTRDRGDEQYF.

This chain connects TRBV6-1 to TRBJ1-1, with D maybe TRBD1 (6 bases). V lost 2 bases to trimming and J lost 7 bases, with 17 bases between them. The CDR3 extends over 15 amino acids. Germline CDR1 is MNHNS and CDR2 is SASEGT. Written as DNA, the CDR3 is TGTGCCAGCAGTGAAAAGAAAGGGGGTCGCCGTGAAGCTTTCTTT. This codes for CASSEKKGGRREAFF.

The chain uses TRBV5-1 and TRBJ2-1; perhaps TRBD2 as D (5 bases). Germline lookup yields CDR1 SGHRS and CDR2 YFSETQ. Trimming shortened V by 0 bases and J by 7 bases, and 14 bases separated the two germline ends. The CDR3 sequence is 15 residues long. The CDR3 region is CASSLGVVAGNEQFF. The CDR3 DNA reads TGCGCCAGCAGCTTGGGGGTTGTGGCGGGTAATGAGCAGTTCTTC.

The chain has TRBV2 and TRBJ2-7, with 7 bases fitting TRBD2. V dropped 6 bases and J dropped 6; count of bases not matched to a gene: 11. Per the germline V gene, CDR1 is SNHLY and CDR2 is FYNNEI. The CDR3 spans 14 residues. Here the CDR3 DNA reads TGTGCCAGCAGCTCGGCTAGCGGTGGGCGCGAGCAGTACTTC. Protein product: CASSSASGGREQYF.

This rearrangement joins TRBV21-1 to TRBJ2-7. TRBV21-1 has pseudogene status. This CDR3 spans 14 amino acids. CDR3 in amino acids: CASSKRSMNYEQYF. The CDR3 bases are TGTGCCAGCAGCAAAAGGTCCATGAACTACGAGCAGTACTTC.

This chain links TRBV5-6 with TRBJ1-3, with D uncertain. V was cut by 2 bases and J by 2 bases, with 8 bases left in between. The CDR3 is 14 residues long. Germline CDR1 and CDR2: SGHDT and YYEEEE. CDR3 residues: CASSFGLAGNTIYF. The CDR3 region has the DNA TGTGCCAGCAGCTTCGGGCTAGCTGGAAACACCATATATTTT.

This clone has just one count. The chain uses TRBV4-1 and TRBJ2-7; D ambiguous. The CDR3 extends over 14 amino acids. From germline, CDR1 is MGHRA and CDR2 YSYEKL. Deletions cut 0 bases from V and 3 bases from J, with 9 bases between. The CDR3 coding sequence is TGCGCCAGCAGCCAAGACCTGGTCAACTACGAGCAGTACTTC. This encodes CASSQDLVNYEQYF.

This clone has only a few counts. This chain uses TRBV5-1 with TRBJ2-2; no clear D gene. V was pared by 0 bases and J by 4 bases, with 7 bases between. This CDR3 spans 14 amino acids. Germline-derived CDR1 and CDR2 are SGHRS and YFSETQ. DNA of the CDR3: TGCGCCAGCAGCTTGGTGGATATCACCGGGGAGCTGTTTTTT. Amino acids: CASSLVDITGELFF. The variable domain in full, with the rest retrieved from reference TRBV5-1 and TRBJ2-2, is KAGVTQTPRYLIKTRGQQVTLSCSPISGHRSVSWYQQTPGQGLQFLFEYFSETQRNKGNFPGRFSGRQFSNSRSEMNVSTLELGDSALYLCASSLVDITGELFFGEGSRLTVL.

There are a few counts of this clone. CDR3 amino acids: CASSDPARAYTF. The DNA for the CDR3 is TGTGCCAGCAGTGACCCCGCGAGGGCCTACACCTTC. The chain uses TRBV2 and TRBJ1-2, with D unclear. Between the trimmed V and J ends, which lost 3 bases and 10 bases, there was a span of 12 bases. The CDR3 is 12 amino acids. Germline CDR1 SNHLY, CDR2 FYNNEI.

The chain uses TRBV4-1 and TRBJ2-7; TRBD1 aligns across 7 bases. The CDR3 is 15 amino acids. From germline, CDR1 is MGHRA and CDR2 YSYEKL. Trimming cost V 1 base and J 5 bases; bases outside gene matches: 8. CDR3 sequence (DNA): TGCGCCAGCAGCCAAGCCAGGGGGTGGCAAGACGAGCAGTACTTC. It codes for CASSQARGWQDEQYF.

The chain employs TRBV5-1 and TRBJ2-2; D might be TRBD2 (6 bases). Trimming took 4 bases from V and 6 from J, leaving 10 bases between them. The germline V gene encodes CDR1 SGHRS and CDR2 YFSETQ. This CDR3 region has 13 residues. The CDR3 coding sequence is TGCGCCAGCAGCGACGGGACTCCCGGGGAGCTGTTTTTT. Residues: CASSDGTPGELFF.

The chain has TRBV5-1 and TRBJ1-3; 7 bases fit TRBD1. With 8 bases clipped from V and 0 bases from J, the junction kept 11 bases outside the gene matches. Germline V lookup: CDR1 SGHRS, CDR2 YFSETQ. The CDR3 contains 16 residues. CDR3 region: CASGTEHSDSGNTIYF. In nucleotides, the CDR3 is TGCGCCAGTGGGACAGAGCACTCCGACTCTGGAAACACCATATATTTT.

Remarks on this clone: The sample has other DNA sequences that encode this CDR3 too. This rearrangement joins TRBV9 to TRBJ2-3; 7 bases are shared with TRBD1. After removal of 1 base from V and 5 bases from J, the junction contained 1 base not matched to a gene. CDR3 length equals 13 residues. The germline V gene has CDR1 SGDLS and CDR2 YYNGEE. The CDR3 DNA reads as TGTGCCAGCAGCGTAAGGGGGCTAGATACGCAGTATTTT. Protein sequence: CASSVRGLDTQYF.

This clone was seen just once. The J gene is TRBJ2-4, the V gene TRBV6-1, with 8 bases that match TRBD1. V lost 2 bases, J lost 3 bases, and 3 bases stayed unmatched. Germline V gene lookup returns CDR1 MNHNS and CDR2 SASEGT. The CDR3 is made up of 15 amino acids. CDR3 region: CASSEQGAIKNIQYF. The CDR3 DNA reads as TGTGCCAGCAGTGAACAGGGGGCAATCAAAAACATTCAGTACTTC.

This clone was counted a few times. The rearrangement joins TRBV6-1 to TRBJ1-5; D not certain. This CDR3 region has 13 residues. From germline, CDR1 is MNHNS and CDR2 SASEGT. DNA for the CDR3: TGTGCGAGCTACTGGGGTAGCAATCAGCCCCAGCATTTT. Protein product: CASYWGSNQPQHF.

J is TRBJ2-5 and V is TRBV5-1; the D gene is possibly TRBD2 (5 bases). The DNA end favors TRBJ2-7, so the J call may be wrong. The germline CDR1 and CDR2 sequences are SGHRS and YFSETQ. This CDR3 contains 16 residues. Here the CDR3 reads CASSLAVGEKSYEQYF. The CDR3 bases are TGCGCCAGCAGCTTGGCCGTTGGGGAGAAATCCTACGAGCAGTACTTC.

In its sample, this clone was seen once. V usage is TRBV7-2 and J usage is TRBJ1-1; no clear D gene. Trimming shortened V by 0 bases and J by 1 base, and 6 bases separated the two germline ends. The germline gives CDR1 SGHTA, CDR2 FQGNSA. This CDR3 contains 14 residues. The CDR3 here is CASSLAWGNTEAFF. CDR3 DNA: TGTGCCAGCAGCTTAGCTTGGGGGAACACTGAAGCTTTCTTT.

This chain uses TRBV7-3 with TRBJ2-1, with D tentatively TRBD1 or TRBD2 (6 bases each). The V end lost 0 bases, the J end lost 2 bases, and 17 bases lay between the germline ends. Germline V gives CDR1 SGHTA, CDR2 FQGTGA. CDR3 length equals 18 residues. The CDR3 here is CASSLTPRGRPTYNEQFF. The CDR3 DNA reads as TGTGCCAGCAGCTTAACTCCCCGGGGGCGGCCTACCTACAATGAGCAGTTCTTC.

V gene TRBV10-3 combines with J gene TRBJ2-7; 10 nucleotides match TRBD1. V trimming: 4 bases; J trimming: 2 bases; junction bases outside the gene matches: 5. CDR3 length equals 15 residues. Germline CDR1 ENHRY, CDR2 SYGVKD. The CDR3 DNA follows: TGTGCCATCAGTGGGGCCGGGACAGGGGCCTACGAGCAGTACTTC. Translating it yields CAISGAGTGAYEQYF.

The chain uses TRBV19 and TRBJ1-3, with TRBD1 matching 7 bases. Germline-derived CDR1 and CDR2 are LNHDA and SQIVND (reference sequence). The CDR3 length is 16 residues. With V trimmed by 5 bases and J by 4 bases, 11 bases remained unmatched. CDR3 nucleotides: TGTGCCAGTAGTCCCCAGAACAGGGGATCGGGAAACACCATATATTTT. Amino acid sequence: CASSPQNRGSGNTIYF.

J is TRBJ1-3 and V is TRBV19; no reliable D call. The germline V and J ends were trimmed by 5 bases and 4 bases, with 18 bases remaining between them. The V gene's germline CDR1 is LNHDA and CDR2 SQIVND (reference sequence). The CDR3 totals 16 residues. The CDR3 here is CASSVRGGITGNTIYF. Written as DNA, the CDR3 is TGTGCCAGTAGTGTTCGTGGAGGGATCACCGGAAACACCATATATTTT.

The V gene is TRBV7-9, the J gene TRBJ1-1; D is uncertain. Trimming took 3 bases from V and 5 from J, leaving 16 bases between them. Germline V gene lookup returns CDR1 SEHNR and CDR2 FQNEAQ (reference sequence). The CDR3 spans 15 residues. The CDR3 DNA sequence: TGTGCCAGCAGCTTGGACTCGATGGGTTGGACTGAAGCTTTCTTT. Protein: CASSLDSMGWTEAFF.

The CDR3 spells CASITYTSAGRNTEAFF. The DNA for the CDR3 is TGTGCCAGCATCACATATACTTCGGCAGGGCGGAACACTGAAGCTTTCTTT. This chain joins TRBV7-2 and TRBJ1-1; maybe TRBD1 (5 bases). This CDR3 region has 17 residues. V lost 7 bases, J lost 1 base, and 22 bases lay in between. Germline lookup yields CDR1 SGHTA and CDR2 FQGNSA. Drawing the rest from reference TRBV7-2 and TRBJ1-1, the complete variable domain is GAGVSQSPSNKVTEKGKDVELRCDPISGHTALYWYRQSLGQGLEFLIYFQGNSAPDKSGLPSDRFSAERTGGSVSTLTIQRTQQEDSAVYLCASITYTSAGRNTEAFFGQGTRLTVV.

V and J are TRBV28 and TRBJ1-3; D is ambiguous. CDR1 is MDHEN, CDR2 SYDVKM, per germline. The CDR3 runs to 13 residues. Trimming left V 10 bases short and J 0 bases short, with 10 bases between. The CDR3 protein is CAIYSLSGNTIYF. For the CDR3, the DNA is TGTGCCATCTATAGCCTCTCTGGAAACACCATATATTTT.

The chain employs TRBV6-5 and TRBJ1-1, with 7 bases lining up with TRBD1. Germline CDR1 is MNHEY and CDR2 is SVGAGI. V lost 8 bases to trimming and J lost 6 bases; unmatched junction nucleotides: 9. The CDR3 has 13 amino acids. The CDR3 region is CASLLTGISEAFF. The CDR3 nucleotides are TGTGCCAGCTTGTTGACAGGGATCTCTGAAGCTTTCTTT.